Sequencing of this TCR beta chain was carried out in a study of cytomegalovirus exposure and HLA in healthy donors. 60 Vbeta and 13 Jbeta primers were used in PCR. Only in-frame clones appear in the TCRdb table, and some are missing; sequencing was by immunoSEQ multiplex PCR. The data hold over 95,000 clones, with 70% to 80% observed a single time. Study conclusions and caveats: CMV antigen specificity was confirmed in vitro for three CMV-associated chains. Later analysis showed most CMV-associated TCR beta chains appearing HLA-restricted. Later findings reportedly placed an Asian-associated ancestry cluster below the roughly 690-donor mean for N-insertions.

As regards this clone: What it recognizes is unknown.

V shed 7 bases and J shed 3 bases, with 17 bases lying between them. The germline gives CDR1 SEHNR, CDR2 FQNEAQ (reference sequence). The CDR3 covers 15 residues. Each donor was healthy, and each was a bone marrow donor. The TCR sequence derives from a human donor in good health. The sequencing sample was made of PBMCs. The chain employs TRBV7-9 and TRBJ2-3, with a possible D match to TRBD2 (6 bases). The CDR3 DNA sequence: TGTGCCAGCATCCTTATCGGGAGTGGTACAGATACGCAGTATTTT. The encoded protein is CASILIGSGTDTQYF.